This T cell receptor (beta chain) was identified in a study of T cell responses to AZD1222 COVID-19 vaccine. Whole-study context: Second-dose schedules of about 4 or about 12 weeks were combined. Study-wide results and caveats: CD4 TCRs associated with vaccination spanned spike, dominating at 160-218 and 743-854. No day 14 peak samples; only post-peak repertoires were characterized. Most donors were white British and more were female, and clonal diversity was possibly underestimated.

On this clone itself: Its specificity is not known.

V was clipped by 6 bases and J by 3 bases; unmatched bases: 2. This CDR3 has 12 residues. Data came from immunoSEQ multiplex PCR; TCRdb stores just in-frame clones and leaves some out. Of about 140,000 clones detected, approximately 90% appear once; the ten largest clones hold 1.5% to 2%. The V gene is TRBV12-3 or TRBV12-4, the J gene TRBJ2-7; TRBD2 agrees at 7 bases. The input for sequencing was peripheral blood, taken on day 0 of AZD1222 vaccination. The receptor was derived from an adult in good health. The CDR3 nucleotides read TGTGCCAGCAGGGGACTATTCTACGAGCAGTACTTC. It is translated as CASRGLFYEQYF.